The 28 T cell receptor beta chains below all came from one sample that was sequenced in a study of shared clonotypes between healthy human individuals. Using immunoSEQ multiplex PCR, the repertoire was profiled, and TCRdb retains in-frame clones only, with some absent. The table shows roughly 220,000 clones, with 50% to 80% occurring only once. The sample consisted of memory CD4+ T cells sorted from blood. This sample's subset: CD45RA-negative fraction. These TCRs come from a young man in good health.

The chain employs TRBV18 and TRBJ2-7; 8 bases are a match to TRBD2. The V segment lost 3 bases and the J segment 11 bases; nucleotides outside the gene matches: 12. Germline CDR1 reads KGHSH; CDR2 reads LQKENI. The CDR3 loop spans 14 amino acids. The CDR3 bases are TGTGCCAGCTCACCCTCCGGGACTAGTATGTTCGAGTACTTC. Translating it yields CASSPSGTSMFEYF.

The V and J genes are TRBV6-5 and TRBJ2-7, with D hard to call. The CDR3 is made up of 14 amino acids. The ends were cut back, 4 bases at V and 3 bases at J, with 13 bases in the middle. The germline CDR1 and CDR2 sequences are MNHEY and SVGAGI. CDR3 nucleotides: TGTGCCAGCAGTTTGACGATCTGGGACTACGAGCAGTACTTC. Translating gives CASSLTIWDYEQYF.

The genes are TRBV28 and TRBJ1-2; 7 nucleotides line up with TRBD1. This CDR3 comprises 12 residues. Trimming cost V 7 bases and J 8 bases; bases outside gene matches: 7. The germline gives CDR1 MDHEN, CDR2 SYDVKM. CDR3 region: CASTSTGKGYTF. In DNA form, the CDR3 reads TGTGCCAGCACCTCGACAGGGAAAGGCTACACCTTC.

This CDR3 reads CASGLATRGGQETQYF. The CDR3 DNA is TGTGCTAGTGGTTTGGCGACTAGAGGTGGCCAAGAGACCCAGTACTTC. This chain joins TRBV12-5 and TRBJ2-5, with D perhaps TRBD2 (6 bases). Trimming took off 1 base at V and 1 base at J, with 13 bases between the two ends. From germline, CDR1 is LGHNT and CDR2 FRNRAP. This CDR3 has 16 residues. The full variable domain, in which reference TRBV12-5 and TRBJ2-5 provide the parts outside the CDR3, is DARVTQTPRHKVTEMGQEVTMRCQPILGHNTVFWYRQTMMQGLELLAYFRNRAPLDDSGMPKDRFSAEMPDATLATLKIQPSEPRDSAVYFCASGLATRGGQETQYFGPGTRLLVL.

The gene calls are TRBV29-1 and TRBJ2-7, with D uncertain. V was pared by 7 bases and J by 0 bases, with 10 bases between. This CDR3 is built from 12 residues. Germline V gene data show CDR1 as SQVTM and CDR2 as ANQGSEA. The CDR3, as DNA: TGCAGCGCTGCCGGGTCCTCCTACGAGCAGTACTTC. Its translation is CSAAGSSYEQYF.

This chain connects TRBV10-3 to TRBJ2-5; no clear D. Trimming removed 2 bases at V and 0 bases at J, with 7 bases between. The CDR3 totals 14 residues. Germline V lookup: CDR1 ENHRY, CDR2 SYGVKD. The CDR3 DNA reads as TGTGCCATCAGTGAGATAGGCAACCAAGAGACCCAGTACTTC. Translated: CAISEIGNQETQYF.

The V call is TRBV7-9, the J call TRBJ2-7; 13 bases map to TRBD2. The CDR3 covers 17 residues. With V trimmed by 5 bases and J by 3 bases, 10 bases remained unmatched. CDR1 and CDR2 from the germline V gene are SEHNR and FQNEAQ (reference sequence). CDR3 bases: TGTGCCAGCAGCGTAACTAGCGGGAGGGACCCTGACTACGAGCAGTACTTC. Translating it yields CASSVTSGRDPDYEQYF.

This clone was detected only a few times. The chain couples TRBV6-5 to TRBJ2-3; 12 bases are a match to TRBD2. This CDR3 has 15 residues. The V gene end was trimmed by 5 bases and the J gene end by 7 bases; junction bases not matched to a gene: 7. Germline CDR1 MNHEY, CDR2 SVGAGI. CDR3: CASSLQTSGRNTQYF. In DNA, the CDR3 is TGTGCCAGCAGTCTCCAGACTAGCGGGAGAAATACGCAGTATTTT.

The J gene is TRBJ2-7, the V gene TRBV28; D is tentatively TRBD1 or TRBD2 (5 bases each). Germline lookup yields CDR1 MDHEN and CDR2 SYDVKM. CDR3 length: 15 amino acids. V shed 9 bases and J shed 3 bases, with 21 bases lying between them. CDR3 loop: CASRPSGVGVYEQYF. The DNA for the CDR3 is TGTGCCAGTAGACCGTCCGGGGTAGGGGTCTACGAGCAGTACTTC.

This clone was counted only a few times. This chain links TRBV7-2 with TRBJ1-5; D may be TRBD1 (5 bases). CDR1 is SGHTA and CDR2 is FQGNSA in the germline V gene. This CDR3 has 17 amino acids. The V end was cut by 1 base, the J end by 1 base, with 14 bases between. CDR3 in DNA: TGTGCCAGCAGCTTAGTAGGGAGGGGCCGCAGCAATCAGCCCCAGCATTTT. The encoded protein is CASSLVGRGRSNQPQHF.

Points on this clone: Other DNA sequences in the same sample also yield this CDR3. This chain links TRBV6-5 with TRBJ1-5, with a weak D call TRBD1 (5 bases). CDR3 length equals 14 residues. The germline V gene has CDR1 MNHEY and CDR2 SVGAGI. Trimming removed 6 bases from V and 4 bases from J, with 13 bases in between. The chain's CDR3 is CASSPTGANQPQHF. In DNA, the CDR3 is TGTGCCAGCAGCCCTACAGGAGCGAATCAGCCCCAGCATTTT.

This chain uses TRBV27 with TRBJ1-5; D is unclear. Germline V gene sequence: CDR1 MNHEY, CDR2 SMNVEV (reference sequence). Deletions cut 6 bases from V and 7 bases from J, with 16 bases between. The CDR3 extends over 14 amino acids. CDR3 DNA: TGTGCCAGCAGCCCCACGGAGGGCCGGCAGCCCCAGCATTTT. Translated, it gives CASSPTEGRQPQHF.

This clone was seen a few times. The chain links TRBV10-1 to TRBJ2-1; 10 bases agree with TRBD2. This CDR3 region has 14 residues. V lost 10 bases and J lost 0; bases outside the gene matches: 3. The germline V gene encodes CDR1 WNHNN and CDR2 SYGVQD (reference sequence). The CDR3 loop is CATQRGGSYNEQFF. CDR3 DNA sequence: TGCGCCACCCAGCGGGGGGGCTCCTACAATGAGCAGTTCTTC.

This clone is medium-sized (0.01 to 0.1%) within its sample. CDR3 DNA: TGTGCCAGCAGTCCCCGCCCGAGTGAGGAGACCCAGTACTTC. This sequence encodes CASSPRPSEETQYF. V gene TRBV5-6 combines with J gene TRBJ2-5; D uncertain. The CDR3 is 14 residues long. The V gene lost 5 bases and the J gene lost 5 bases, with 16 bases spanning the gap. Germline lookup yields CDR1 SGHDT and CDR2 YYEEEE.

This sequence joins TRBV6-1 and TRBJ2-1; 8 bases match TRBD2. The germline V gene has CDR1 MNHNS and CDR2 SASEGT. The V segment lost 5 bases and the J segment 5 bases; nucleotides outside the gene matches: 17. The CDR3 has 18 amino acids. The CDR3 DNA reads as TGTGCCAGCAGTAAAGGGGGGAGGAGGCTAGCGGGTAACAATGAGCAGTTCTTC. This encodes CASSKGGRRLAGNNEQFF.

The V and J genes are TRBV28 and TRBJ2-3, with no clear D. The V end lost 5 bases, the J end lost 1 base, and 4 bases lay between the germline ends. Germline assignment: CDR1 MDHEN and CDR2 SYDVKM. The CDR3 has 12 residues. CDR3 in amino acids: CASSPGTDTQYF. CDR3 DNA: TGTGCCAGCAGTCCAGGCACAGATACGCAGTATTTT.

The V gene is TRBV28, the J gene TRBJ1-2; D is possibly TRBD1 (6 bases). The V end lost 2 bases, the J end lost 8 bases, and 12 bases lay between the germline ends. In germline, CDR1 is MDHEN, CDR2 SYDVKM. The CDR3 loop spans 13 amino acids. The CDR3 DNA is TGTGCCAGCAGTTTAGAGGGCAGGGGCGGCTACACCTTC. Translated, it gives CASSLEGRGGYTF.

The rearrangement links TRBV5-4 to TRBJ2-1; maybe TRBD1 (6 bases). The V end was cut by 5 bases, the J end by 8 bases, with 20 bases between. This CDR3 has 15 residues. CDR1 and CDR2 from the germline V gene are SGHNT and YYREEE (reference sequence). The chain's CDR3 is CASRPGTRTFDEQFF. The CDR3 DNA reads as TGTGCCAGCAGGCCCGGGACAAGGACCTTCGATGAGCAGTTCTTC.

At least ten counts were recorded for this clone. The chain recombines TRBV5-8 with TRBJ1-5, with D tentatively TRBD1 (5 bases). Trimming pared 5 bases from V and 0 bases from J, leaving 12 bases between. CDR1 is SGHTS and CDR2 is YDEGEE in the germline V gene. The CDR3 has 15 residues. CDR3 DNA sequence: TGTGCCAGCAGTCCCCAGGGTTTTAGCAATCAGCCCCAGCATTTT. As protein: CASSPQGFSNQPQHF.

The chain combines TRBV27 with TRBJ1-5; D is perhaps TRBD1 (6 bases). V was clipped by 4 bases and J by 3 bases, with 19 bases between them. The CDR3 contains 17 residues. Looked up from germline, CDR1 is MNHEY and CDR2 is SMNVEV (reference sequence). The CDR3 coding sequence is TGTGCCAGCAGTTCATGGGACCAGGGGCCCCTCAATCAGCCCCAGCATTTT. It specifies CASSSWDQGPLNQPQHF.

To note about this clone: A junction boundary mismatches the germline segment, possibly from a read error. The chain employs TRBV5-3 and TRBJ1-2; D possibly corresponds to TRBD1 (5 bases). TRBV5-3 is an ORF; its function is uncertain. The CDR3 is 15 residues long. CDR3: CASSLMRGSYYGYTF. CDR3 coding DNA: TGTGCCAGCAGCTTGATGCGGGGGTCCTACTATGGCTACACCTTC.

Here the CDR3 DNA reads TGCGCCAGCAGCTTGGGAGCGGGACCACATTACGAGCAGTACTTC. Its translation: CASSLGAGPHYEQYF. The gene calls are TRBV5-1 and TRBJ2-7; 7 bases line up with TRBD2. Germline V gene sequence: CDR1 SGHRS, CDR2 YFSETQ. There are 15 residues in the CDR3. After removal of 0 bases from V and 4 bases from J, the junction contained 7 bases not matched to a gene.

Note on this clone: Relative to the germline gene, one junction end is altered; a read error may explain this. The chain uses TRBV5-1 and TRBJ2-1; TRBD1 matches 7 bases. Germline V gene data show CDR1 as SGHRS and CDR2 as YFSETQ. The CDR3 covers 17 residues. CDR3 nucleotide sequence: TGCGCCGGCAGCTTCCCCAAGGGTGGGACAGCGAACAATGAGCAGTTCTTC. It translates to CAGSFPKGGTANNEQFF.

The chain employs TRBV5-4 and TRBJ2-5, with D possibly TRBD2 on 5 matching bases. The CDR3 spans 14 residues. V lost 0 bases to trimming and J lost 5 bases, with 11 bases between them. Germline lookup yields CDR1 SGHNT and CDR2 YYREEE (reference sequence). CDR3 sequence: CASSLGGSGETQYF. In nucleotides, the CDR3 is TGTGCCAGCAGCTTGGGTGGGTCGGGGGAGACCCAGTACTTC. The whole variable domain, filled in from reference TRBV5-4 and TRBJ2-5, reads ETGVTQSPTHLIKTRGQQVTLRCSSQSGHNTVSWYQQALGQGPQFIFQYYREEENGRGNFPPRFSGLQFPNYSSELNVNALELDDSALYLCASSLGGSGETQYFGPGTRLLVL.

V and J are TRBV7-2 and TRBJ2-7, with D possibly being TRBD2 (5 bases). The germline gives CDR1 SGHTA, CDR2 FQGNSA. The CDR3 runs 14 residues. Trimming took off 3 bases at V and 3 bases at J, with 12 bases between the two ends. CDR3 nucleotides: TGTGCCAGCAGCTTTAACGGGATAGGCTACGAGCAGTACTTC. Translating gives CASSFNGIGYEQYF. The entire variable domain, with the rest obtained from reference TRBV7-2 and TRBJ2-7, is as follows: GAGVSQSPSNKVTEKGKDVELRCDPISGHTALYWYRQSLGQGLEFLIYFQGNSAPDKSGLPSDRFSAERTGGSVSTLTIQRTQQEDSAVYLCASSFNGIGYEQYFGPGTRLTVT.

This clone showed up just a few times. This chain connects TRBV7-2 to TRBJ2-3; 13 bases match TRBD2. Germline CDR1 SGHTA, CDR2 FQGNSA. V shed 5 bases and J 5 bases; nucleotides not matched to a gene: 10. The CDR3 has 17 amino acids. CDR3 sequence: CASSPARTSGGEDTQYF. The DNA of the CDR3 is TGTGCCAGCAGCCCCGCAAGGACTAGCGGGGGCGAAGATACGCAGTATTTT.

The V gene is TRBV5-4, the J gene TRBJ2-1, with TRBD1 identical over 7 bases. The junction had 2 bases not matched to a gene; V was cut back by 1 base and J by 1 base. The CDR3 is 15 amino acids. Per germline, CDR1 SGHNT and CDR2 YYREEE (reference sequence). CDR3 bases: TGTGCCAGCAGCTTGACAGGGGAGTCCTACAATGAGCAGTTCTTC. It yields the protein CASSLTGESYNEQFF.

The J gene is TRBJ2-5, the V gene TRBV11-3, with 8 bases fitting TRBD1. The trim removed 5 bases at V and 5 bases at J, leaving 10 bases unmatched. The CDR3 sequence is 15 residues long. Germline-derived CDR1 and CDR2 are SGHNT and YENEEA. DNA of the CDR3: TGTGCCAGCAGCCAGGGGTGGCAGGGGGCTGAGACCCAGTACTTC. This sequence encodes CASSQGWQGAETQYF.